The 11 T cell receptor beta chains listed next were all sequenced from one sample in a study of cytomegalovirus exposure and HLA in healthy donors (dated by TCRdb to 2017 to 2019). The library was produced with the immunoSEQ multiplex PCR assay. A mixture of 60 forward primers for TCR Vbeta segments and 13 reverse primers for TCR Jbeta segments was used in the multiplex PCR. Entries here come from immuneACCESS through TCRdb and include only in-frame sequences with V and J called. Some clones fail to appear in such tables; in the studies checked, an unresolved V gene covers under half of the shortfall, and the cause of the remainder is unknown. This sample gives some 130,000 clones in total; approximately 81% of them show up just once. Roughly 2% of the sample is taken by the ten largest. The sample consisted of PBMCs. The receptors come from a young man in good health and CMV-seronegative.

This chain connects TRBV25-1 to TRBJ1-1; D call uncertain. CDR1 and CDR2 (germline): MGHDK, SYGVNS. Trimming took off 3 bases at V and 5 bases at J, with 16 bases between the two ends. This CDR3 is built from 15 residues. The CDR3 protein is CASSEIGREGTEAFF. The CDR3 DNA reads as TGTGCCAGCAGTGAGATTGGTCGGGAAGGGACTGAAGCTTTCTTT.

V and J are TRBV11-3 and TRBJ2-2, with D hard to call. The germline V gene has CDR1 SGHNT and CDR2 YENEEA. The CDR3 totals 14 residues. V lost 5 bases and J lost 0, with 7 bases in between. CDR3 in amino acids: CASSHFPNTGELFF. The CDR3 DNA follows: TGTGCCAGCAGCCATTTTCCGAACACCGGGGAGCTGTTTTTT. Full variable domain (rest looked up from reference TRBV11-3 and TRBJ2-2): EAGVVQSPRYKIIEKKQPVAFWCNPISGHNTLYWYLQNLGQGPELLIRYENEEAVDDSQLPKDRFSAERLKGVDSTLKIQPAELGDSAVYLCASSHFPNTGELFFGEGSRLTVL.

This clone was seen more than once but under ten times. This sequence joins TRBV6-6 and TRBJ2-3, with D possibly TRBD2 on 5 matching bases. V was trimmed by 5 bases and J by 1 base, leaving 7 bases between them. The CDR3 contains 13 residues. Germline V CDR1 and CDR2: MNHNY, SVGAGI (reference sequence). CDR3 region: CASSRSGTDTQYF. The CDR3 DNA reads TGTGCCAGCAGTCGTAGCGGCACAGATACGCAGTATTTT.

Only a few counts were recorded for this clone. V gene TRBV2 combines with J gene TRBJ1-6; 8 bases fit TRBD1. There are 13 residues in the CDR3. V lost 6 bases to trimming and J lost 10 bases; unmatched junction nucleotides: 5. Germline V lookup: CDR1 SNHLY, CDR2 FYNNEI. The CDR3 loop is CASRAGGWSPLHF. CDR3 bases: TGTGCCAGCAGGGCAGGGGGCTGGTCACCCCTCCACTTT.

The genes are TRBV6-5 and TRBJ1-2, with 11 bases lining up with TRBD1. The CDR3 sequence is 15 residues long. The germline gives CDR1 MNHEY, CDR2 SVGAGI. Losses at the gene ends were 2 bases for V and 8 bases for J; bases not matched to a gene: 7. DNA for the CDR3: TGTGCCAGCAGTTACCTCGGACAGGGGGCAGAGGGCTACACCTTC. Translating it yields CASSYLGQGAEGYTF.

The gene calls are TRBV9 and TRBJ1-4; D is ambiguous. The CDR3 loop spans 15 amino acids. Germline-derived CDR1 and CDR2 are SGDLS and YYNGEE. V gave up 0 bases and J gave up 7 bases, with 13 bases separating them. CDR3 nucleotides: TGTGCCAGCAGCGTAGACAGTGACGCACCTGAAAAACTGTTTTTT. Protein sequence: CASSVDSDAPEKLFF.

The sample holds one count of this clone. CDR3 DNA sequence: TGTGCCAGCAAAAATGCTACAGGGTTTCGTAGCACTGAAGCTTTCTTT. Protein product: CASKNATGFRSTEAFF. The chain combines TRBV11-2 with TRBJ1-1; a weak D match, TRBD1 (6 bases). CDR3 length equals 16 residues. Germline V gene sequence: CDR1 SGHAT, CDR2 FQNNGV. V was clipped by 7 bases and J by 4 bases, with 22 bases between them.

J is TRBJ2-3 and V is TRBV9; a possible D gene is TRBD2 (6 bases). The CDR3 has 15 residues. Germline assignment: CDR1 SGDLS and CDR2 YYNGEE. V shed 0 bases and J shed 4 bases, with 12 bases lying between them. The CDR3 nucleotides read TGTGCCAGCAGCGTAGCTACGGGAGCGGCAGATACGCAGTATTTT. Its protein product is CASSVATGAADTQYF.

CDR3 loop: CARSTRTDGKQYV. In DNA, the CDR3 is TGTGCCAGAAGCACCCGGACAGACGGGAAGCAGTACGTC. V usage is TRBV7-5 and J usage is TRBJ2-7; the table's D gene call, TRBD1, was not cross checked with the DNA. TRBV7-5 is tagged as a pseudogene. This CDR3 has 13 amino acids.

The CDR3 here is CASSQARAGSYEQYF. The CDR3 bases are TGTGCCAGCAGCCAGGCCCGAGCGGGGTCCTACGAGCAGTACTTC. The chain carries TRBV7-3 and TRBJ2-7, with TRBD2 matching 7 bases. The J segment lost 1 base and the V segment lost 5 bases, leaving 8 bases of the junction unmatched. The germline V gene has CDR1 SGHTA and CDR2 FQGTGA. This CDR3 spans 15 amino acids.

V gene TRBV5-1 combines with J gene TRBJ1-1; D gene unclear. The V end was cut by 5 bases, the J end by 2 bases, with 13 bases between. The CDR3 covers 14 residues. CDR1 and CDR2 from the germline V gene are SGHRS and YFSETQ. CDR3 sequence reads: CASRGGPSNTEAFF. The CDR3 bases are TGCGCCAGCAGAGGCGGGCCCAGTAACACTGAAGCTTTCTTT.